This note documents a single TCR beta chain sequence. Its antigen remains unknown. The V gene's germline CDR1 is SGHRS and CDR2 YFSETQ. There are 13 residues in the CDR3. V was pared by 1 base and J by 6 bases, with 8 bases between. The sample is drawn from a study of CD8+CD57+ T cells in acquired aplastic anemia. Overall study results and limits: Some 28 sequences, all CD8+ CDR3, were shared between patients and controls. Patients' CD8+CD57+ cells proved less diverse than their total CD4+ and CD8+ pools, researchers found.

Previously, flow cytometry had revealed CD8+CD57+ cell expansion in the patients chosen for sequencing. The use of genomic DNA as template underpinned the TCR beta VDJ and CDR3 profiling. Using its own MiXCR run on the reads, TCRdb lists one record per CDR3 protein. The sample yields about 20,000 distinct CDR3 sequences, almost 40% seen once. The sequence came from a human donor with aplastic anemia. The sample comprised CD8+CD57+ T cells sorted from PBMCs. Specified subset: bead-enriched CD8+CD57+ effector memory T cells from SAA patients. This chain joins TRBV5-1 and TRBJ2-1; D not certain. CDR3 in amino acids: CASSLSPINEQFF. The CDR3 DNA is TGCGCCAGCAGCTTGTCTCCGATCAATGAGCAGTTCTTC.